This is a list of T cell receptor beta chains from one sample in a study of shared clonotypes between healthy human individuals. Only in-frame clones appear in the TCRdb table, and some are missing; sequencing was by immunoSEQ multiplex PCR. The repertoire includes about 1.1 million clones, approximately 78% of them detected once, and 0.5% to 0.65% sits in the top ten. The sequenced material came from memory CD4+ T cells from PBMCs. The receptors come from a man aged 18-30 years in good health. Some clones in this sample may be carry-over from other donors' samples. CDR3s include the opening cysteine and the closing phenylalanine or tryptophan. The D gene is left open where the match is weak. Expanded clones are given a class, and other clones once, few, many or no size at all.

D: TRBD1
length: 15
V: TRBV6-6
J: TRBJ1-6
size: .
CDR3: CASSYSQGSSSPLHF
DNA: TGTGCCAGCAGTTACTCACAGGGGAGTAGTTCACCCCTCCACTTT

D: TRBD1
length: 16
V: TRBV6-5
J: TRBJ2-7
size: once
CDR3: CASSYGTPGGSHEQYF
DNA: TGTGCCAGCAGTTACGGGACCCCAGGGGGCTCCCACGAGCAGTACTTC

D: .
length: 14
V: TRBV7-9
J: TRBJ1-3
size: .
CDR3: CASSLGQPAGTIYF
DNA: TGTGCCAGCAGCTTAGGACAGCCCGCTGGCACCATATATTTT

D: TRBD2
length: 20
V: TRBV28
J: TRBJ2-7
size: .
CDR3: CASSLRQLGLAGFLSYEQYF
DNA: TGTGCCAGCAGTTTAAGGCAGCTCGGACTAGCGGGATTTCTATCCTACGAGCAGTACTTC

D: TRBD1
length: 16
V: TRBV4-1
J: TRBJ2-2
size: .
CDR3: CASSQGQGAYTGELFF
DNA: TGCGCCAGCAGCCAGGGACAGGGGGCCTACACCGGGGAGCTGTTTTTT

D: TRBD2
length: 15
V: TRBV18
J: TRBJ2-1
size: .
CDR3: CASSLGLAGHNEQFF
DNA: TGTGCCAGCTCACTTGGACTAGCGGGGCACAATGAGCAGTTCTTC

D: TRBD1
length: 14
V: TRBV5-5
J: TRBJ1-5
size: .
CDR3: CASSTGTANQPQHF
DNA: TGTGCCAGCAGCACCGGGACAGCGAATCAGCCCCAGCATTTT

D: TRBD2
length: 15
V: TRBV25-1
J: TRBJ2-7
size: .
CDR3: CASSKTSGSYYEQYF
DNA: TGTGCCAGCAGTAAAACTAGCGGGTCCTACTACGAGCAGTACTTC

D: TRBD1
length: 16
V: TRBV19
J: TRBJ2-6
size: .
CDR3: CASSGTGASGANVLTF
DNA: TGTGCCAGTAGCGGGACAGGGGCTTCTGGGGCCAACGTCCTGACTTTC

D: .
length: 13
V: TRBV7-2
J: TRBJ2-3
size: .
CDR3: CASSIELTDTQYF
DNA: TGTGCCAGCAGCATAGAACTAACAGATACGCAGTATTTT

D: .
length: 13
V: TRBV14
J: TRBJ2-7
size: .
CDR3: CASSRGPAYEQYF
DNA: TGTGCCAGCAGCCGAGGACCGGCCTACGAGCAGTACTTC

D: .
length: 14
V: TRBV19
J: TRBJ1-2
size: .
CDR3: CASNNRSPRNGYTF
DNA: TGTGCCAGTAACAACAGGAGCCCTAGGAATGGCTACACCTTC

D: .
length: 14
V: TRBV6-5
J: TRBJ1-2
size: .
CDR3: CASSDPGVPYGYTF
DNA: TGTGCCAGCAGTGATCCAGGAGTCCCCTATGGCTACACCTTC

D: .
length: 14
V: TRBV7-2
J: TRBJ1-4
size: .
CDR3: CASSSDQTDEKLFF
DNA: TGTGCCAGCAGCTCCGATCAGACAGATGAAAAACTGTTTTTT

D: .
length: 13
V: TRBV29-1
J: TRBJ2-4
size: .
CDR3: CSVEEDAKNIQYF
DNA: TGCAGCGTTGAAGAGGATGCCAAAAACATTCAGTACTTC

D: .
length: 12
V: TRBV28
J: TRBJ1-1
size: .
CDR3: CASRLQGTEAFF
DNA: TGTGCCAGCAGACTTCAGGGCACTGAAGCTTTCTTT

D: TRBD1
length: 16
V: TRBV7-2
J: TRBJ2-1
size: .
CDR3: CASRALGQGTYNEQFF
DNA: TGTGCCAGCAGAGCATTGGGACAGGGTACCTACAATGAGCAGTTCTTC

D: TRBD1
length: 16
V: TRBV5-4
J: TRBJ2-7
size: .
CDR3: CASSAGDRARTYEQYF
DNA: TGTGCCAGCAGCGCGGGGGACAGGGCCAGAACCTACGAGCAGTACTTC

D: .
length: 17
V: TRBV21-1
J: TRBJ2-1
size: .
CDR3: CASSKGVGPKQDHEQFF
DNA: TGTGCCAGCAGCAAAGGAGTAGGGCCGAAGCAGGACCATGAGCAGTTCTTC

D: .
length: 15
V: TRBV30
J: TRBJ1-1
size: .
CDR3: CAWSVLGQTNTEAFF
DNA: TGTGCCTGGAGTGTACTAGGGCAGACGAACACTGAAGCTTTCTTT

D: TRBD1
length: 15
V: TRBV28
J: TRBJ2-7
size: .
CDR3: CASTLQQGPTYEQYF
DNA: TGTGCCAGCACCCTACAACAGGGGCCAACCTACGAGCAGTACTTC

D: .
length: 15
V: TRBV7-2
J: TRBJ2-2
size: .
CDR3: CASRAPGRNTGELFF
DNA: TGTGCCAGCAGAGCGCCGGGACGGAACACCGGGGAGCTGTTTTTT

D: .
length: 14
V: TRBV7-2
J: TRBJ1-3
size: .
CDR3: CASSPRQARNTIYF
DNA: TGTGCCAGCAGCCCCAGACAGGCAAGAAACACCATATATTTT

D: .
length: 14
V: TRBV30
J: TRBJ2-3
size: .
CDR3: CAWSVSFSSNTQYF
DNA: TGTGCCTGGAGTGTATCGTTTTCGAGCAATACGCAGTATTTT

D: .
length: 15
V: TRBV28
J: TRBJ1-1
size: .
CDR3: CASSPLGAGDAEAFF
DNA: TGTGCCAGCAGTCCCCTGGGGGCGGGGGACGCTGAAGCTTTCTTT

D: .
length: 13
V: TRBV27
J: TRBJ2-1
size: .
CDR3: CASSSHLGGVQFF
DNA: TGTGCCAGCAGTTCCCACCTCGGGGGAGTGCAGTTCTTC

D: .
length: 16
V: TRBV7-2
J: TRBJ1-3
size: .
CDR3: CASSLSWVNSGNTIYF
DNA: TGTGCCAGCAGCTTAAGTTGGGTGAACTCTGGAAACACCATATATTTT

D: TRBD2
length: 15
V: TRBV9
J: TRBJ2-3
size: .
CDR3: CASSVGGLAPDTQYF
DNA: TGTGCCAGCAGCGTAGGGGGACTAGCCCCAGATACGCAGTATTTT

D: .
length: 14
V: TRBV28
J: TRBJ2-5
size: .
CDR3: CASSLGPQEETQYF
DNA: TGTGCCAGCAGTTTGGGTCCACAGGAGGAGACCCAGTACTTC

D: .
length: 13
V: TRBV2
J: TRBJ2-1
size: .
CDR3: CASGSLAYNEQFF
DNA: TGTGCCAGCGGTTCACTAGCATACAATGAGCAGTTCTTC

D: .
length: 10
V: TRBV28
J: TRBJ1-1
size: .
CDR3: CASSRAEAFF
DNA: TGTGCCAGCAGTAGGGCTGAAGCTTTCTTT

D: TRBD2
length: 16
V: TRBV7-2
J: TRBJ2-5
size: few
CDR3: CASSPPRSGISETQYF
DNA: TGTGCCAGCAGCCCCCCGCGTAGCGGGATTTCGGAGACCCAGTACTTC

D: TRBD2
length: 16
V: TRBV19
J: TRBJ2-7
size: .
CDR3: CATQAPPLAGPYEQYF
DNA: TGTGCCACTCAAGCCCCCCCTCTAGCGGGACCATACGAGCAGTACTTC

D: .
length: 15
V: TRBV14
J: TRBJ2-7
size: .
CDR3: CASSQGGGSWYEQYF
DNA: TGTGCCAGCAGCCAAGGAGGTGGGAGCTGGTACGAGCAGTACTTC

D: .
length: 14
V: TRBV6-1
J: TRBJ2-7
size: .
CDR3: CASNLGGTTYEQYF
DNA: TGTGCCAGCAACCTGGGGGGCACTACCTACGAGCAGTACTTC

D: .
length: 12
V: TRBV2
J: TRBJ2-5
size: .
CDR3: CASSAGQETQYF
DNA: TGTGCCAGCAGTGCGGGGCAAGAGACCCAGTACTTC

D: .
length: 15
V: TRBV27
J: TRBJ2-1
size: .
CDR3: CASSLSSDSWGEQFF
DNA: TGTGCCAGCAGTTTATCCTCGGACTCCTGGGGTGAGCAGTTCTTC

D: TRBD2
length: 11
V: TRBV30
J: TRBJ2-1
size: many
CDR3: CAFAGGEDPFF
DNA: TGTGCCTTCGCTGGGGGGGAGGACCCGTTCTTC

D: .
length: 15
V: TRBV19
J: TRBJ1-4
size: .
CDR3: CASRSYDATNEKLFF
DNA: TGTGCCAGTAGGAGTTATGACGCAACTAATGAAAAACTGTTTTTT

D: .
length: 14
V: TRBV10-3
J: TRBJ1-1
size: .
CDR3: CAISEWAMNTEAFF
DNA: TGTGCCATCAGTGAATGGGCCATGAACACTGAAGCTTTCTTT

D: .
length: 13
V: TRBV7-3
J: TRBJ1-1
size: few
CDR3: CASSSTEYTEAFF
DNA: TGTGCCAGCAGCTCAACGGAATACACTGAAGCTTTCTTT

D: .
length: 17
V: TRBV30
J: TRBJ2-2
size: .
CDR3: CAWDNLWREGNTGELFF
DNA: TGTGCCTGGGATAACTTGTGGAGGGAAGGGAACACCGGGGAGCTGTTTTTT

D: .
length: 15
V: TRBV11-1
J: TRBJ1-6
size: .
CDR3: CASSPTQGVYSPLHF
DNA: TGTGCCAGCAGCCCAACCCAGGGAGTTTACTCACCCCTCCACTTT

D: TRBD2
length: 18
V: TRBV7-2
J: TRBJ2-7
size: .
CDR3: CASSLGLAGVRSMYEQYF
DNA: TGCGCCAGCAGCTTAGGACTAGCGGGAGTACGGTCGATGTACGAGCAGTACTTC

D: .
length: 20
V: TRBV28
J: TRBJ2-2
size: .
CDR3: CASTTTRRRGRFRLPGELFF
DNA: TGTGCCAGCACCACCACCCGGAGGCGGGGGCGATTTCGTCTGCCCGGGGAGCTGTTTTTT

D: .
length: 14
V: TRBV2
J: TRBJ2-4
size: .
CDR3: CASSDTGPVNIQYF
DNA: TGTGCCAGCAGTGACACGGGGCCGGTAAACATTCAGTACTTC

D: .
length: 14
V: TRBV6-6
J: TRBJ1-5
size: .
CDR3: CASSPSGANQPQHF
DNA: TGTGCCAGCAGTCCGTCGGGCGCAAATCAGCCCCAGCATTTT

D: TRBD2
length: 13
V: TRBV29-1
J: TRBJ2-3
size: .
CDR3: CSALSGGTDTQYF
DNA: TGCAGCGCTCTTAGCGGGGGCACAGATACGCAGTATTTT

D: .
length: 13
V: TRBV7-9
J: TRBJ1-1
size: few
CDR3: CASSSQQNTEAFF
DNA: TGTGCCAGCAGCTCTCAACAGAACACTGAAGCTTTCTTT

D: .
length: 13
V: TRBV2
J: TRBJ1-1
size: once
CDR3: CASSEVPQTEAFF
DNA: TGTGCCAGCAGTGAAGTCCCACAGACTGAAGCTTTCTTT

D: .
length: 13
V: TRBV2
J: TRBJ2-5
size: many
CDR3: CASRSYPSETQYF
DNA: TGTGCCAGCAGAAGCTACCCATCAGAGACCCAGTACTTC

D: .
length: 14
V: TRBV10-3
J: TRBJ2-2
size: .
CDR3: CAISESGSTGELFF
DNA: TGTGCCATCAGTGAGTCCGGGTCCACCGGGGAGCTGTTTTTT

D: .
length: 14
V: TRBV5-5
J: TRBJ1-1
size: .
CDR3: CASSLISGGTEAFF
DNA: TGTGCCAGCAGCTTAATCTCGGGGGGGACTGAAGCTTTCTTT

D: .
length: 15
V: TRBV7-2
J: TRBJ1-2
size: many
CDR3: CASRSMGESNYGYTF
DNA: TGTGCCAGCAGATCCATGGGGGAATCTAACTATGGCTACACCTTC

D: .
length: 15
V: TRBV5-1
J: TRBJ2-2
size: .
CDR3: CASSLGQGPPGELFF
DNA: TGCGCCAGCAGCCTAGGGCAGGGGCCCCCCGGGGAGCTGTTTTTT

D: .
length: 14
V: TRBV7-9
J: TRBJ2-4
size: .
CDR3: CASSSNNWGDIQYF
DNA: TGTGCCAGCAGCTCCAATAACTGGGGGGACATTCAGTACTTC

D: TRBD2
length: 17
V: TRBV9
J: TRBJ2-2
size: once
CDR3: CASSARSGSGRSEELFF
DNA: TGTGCCAGCAGCGCCCGCAGCGGGAGCGGGCGGTCCGAGGAGCTGTTTTTT